This TCR beta chain derives from a study of blood T cell repertoires in COVID-19. The CDR3 has 15 residues. The V end was cut by 2 bases, the J end by 5 bases, with 16 bases between. Germline CDR1 is SEHNR and CDR2 is FQNEAQ (reference sequence). Per the original methods: Amplification of reference gene primers provided the estimated nucleated cell counts. Only in-frame clones appear in the TCRdb table, and some are missing; sequencing was by immunoSEQ multiplex PCR. That table is the source of V, J and clone size, and D and trimming were worked out from the DNA. The sample records around 200,000 clones, 70% to 90% being singletons.

Sequences were obtained from peripheral blood. The sequence came from a young woman who had recovered from COVID-19. The chain carries TRBV7-9 and TRBJ2-7; D possibly corresponds to TRBD1 (5 bases). CDR3 loop: CASSLSGRANDEQYF. DNA of the CDR3: TGTGCCAGCAGCTTATCGGGCAGGGCCAACGACGAGCAGTACTTC.